Below are 28 T cell receptor beta chains sequenced from a single sample in a study of vaccination and CD4 T cells after COVID-19. The treatment was: roughly ten-day PBMC culture with coronavirus spike peptide pools or control peptides (ViraFEST assay). These receptors have no known antigen. The Oncomine TCR Beta short-read assay was applied to DNA of cultured CD4+ T cells. MiXCR, run by TCRdb on the PCR reads, gives a single entry per CDR3 protein. This table has some 25,000 distinct CDR3 sequences, roughly 49% appearing once. Sequenced material: CD4+ T cells from blood, cultured in vitro. The receptors shown here come from a human donor who had recovered from COVID-19.

The table lists this clonotype with a few counts. The chain has TRBV7-8 and TRBJ2-1; no clear D. V lost 1 base and J 4 bases, leaving 5 bases between the germline ends. Germline V gene sequence: CDR1 SGHVS, CDR2 FQNEAQ. This CDR3 is built from 13 residues. CDR3 sequence: CASSLGQYNEQFF. Written as DNA, the CDR3 is TGTGCCAGCAGCTTAGGCCAGTACAATGAGCAGTTCTTC.

In DNA form, the CDR3 reads TGTGCCACCAGTGATAGACAGGGATCACAGAATACGCAGTATTTT. Residues: CATSDRQGSQNTQYF. The genes are TRBV24-1 and TRBJ2-3; 7 bases agree with TRBD1. J gave up 7 bases and V 3 bases, and 9 bases lay outside the gene matches. Germline assignment: CDR1 KGHDR and CDR2 SFDVKD. CDR3 size: 15 residues.

There are a few counts of this clonotype. The chain employs TRBV7-2 and TRBJ2-3; TRBD2 matches 7 bases. V lost 4 bases and J lost 0; bases outside the gene matches: 4. This CDR3 spans 15 amino acids. Germline V lookup: CDR1 SGHTA, CDR2 FQGNSA. The CDR3, as DNA: TGTGCCAGCAGCTATAGCGGGCCTAGCACAGATACGCAGTATTTT. Its protein product is CASSYSGPSTDTQYF.

The chain joins TRBV4-2 to TRBJ2-5, with TRBD2 matching 7 bases. The CDR3 covers 14 residues. J gave up 5 bases and V 5 bases, and 8 bases lay outside the gene matches. The germline gives CDR1 LGHNA, CDR2 YNFKEQ. CDR3 amino acids: CASSNAGEAETQYF. In DNA form, the CDR3 reads TGTGCCAGCAGCAATGCGGGAGAGGCGGAGACCCAGTACTTC.

The rearrangement joins TRBV29-1 to TRBJ1-1, with D tentatively TRBD1 (6 bases). Germline V gene sequence: CDR1 SQVTM, CDR2 ANQGSEA. With 8 bases removed from V and 0 bases from J, the gap between germline ends came to 19 bases. CDR3 length equals 15 residues. The CDR3 loop reads CSSDRGAGVNTEAFF. Written as DNA, the CDR3 is TGCAGCTCCGACCGGGGGGCGGGGGTGAACACTGAAGCTTTCTTT.

This rearrangement joins TRBV27 to TRBJ2-1; possibly TRBD1 for D (6 bases). The CDR3 spans 12 residues. Trimming removed 6 bases at V and 7 bases at J, with 10 bases between. Germline CDR1 and CDR2: MNHEY and SMNVEV (reference sequence). CDR3 in amino acids: CASRTGLNEQFF. The CDR3 DNA is TGTGCCAGCAGGACAGGATTGAATGAGCAGTTCTTC.

The rearrangement joins TRBV9 to TRBJ2-1; the D gene could be TRBD1 or TRBD2 (5 bases each). CDR1 SGDLS and CDR2 YYNGEE come from the germline V gene. CDR3 length: 15 amino acids. Trimming took off 3 bases at V and 6 bases at J, with 16 bases between the two ends. CDR3 protein: CASSAEGTASNEQFF. For the CDR3, the DNA is TGTGCCAGCAGCGCTGAGGGGACGGCCTCCAATGAGCAGTTCTTC. The full variable domain, with the rest looked up from reference TRBV9 and TRBJ2-1, is DSGVTQTPKHLITATGQRVTLRCSPRSGDLSVYWYQQSLDQGLQFLIQYYNGEERAKGNILERFSAQQFPDLHSELNLSSLELGDSALYFCASSAEGTASNEQFFGPGTRLTVL.

This clonotype was picked up one time. The chain couples TRBV30 to TRBJ1-2; tentative D call: TRBD1 (5 bases). Per germline, CDR1 GTSNPN and CDR2 SVGIG (reference sequence). V shed 4 bases and J shed 7 bases, with 10 bases lying between them. This CDR3 is built from 11 residues. CDR3 region: CAWILGAGYTF. The DNA of the CDR3 is TGTGCCTGGATTCTCGGGGCTGGCTACACCTTC.

This clonotype has a handful of counts. The chain carries TRBV27 and TRBJ1-5; no definite D call. The germline V gene has CDR1 MNHEY and CDR2 SMNVEV (reference sequence). The V end was cut by 6 bases, the J end by 9 bases, with 18 bases between. CDR3 length equals 14 residues. Written as DNA, the CDR3 is TGTGCCAGCAGGGTGGCCGACACCTCCAGGCCCCAGCATTTT. This encodes CASRVADTSRPQHF.

The J gene is TRBJ2-2, the V gene TRBV5-4; 10 bases are shared with TRBD1. CDR3 length: 15 amino acids. V lost 3 bases, J lost 5 bases, and 4 bases stayed unmatched. Per the germline V gene, CDR1 is SGHNT and CDR2 is YYREEE (reference sequence). The CDR3 region is CASSWGTGDTGELFF. For the CDR3, the DNA is TGTGCCAGCAGCTGGGGGACAGGGGATACCGGGGAGCTGTTTTTT.

The chain is built from TRBV6-5 and TRBJ2-3, with 13 nucleotides matching TRBD2. The CDR3 contains 17 residues. Trimming at V came to 2 bases and at J to 5 bases, leaving 7 bases not matched to a gene. Germline CDR1 is MNHEY and CDR2 is SVGAGI. The CDR3 DNA sequence: TGTGCCAGCAGTTACAGGTCGGGGACTAGCGGGAAAGATACGCAGTATTTT. Protein: CASSYRSGTSGKDTQYF.

This clonotype occurred a few times. V is TRBV6-1 and J is TRBJ1-6; D gene uncertain. From germline, CDR1 is MNHNS and CDR2 SASEGT. The CDR3 loop spans 19 amino acids. Trimming removed 0 bases from V and 0 bases from J, with 15 bases in between. CDR3 nucleotide sequence: TGTGCCAGCAGTGAAGCCGTATGGGATCGCACCTCCTATAATTCACCCCTCCACTTT. This translates into CASSEAVWDRTSYNSPLHF.

This chain uses TRBV19 with TRBJ2-1; no definite D call. There are 13 residues in the CDR3. Germline CDR1 and CDR2: LNHDA and SQIVND (reference sequence). The ends were cut back, 3 bases at V and 6 bases at J, with 9 bases in the middle. CDR3 loop: CASSITGPNEQFF. DNA for the CDR3: TGTGCCAGTAGTATCACTGGGCCCAATGAGCAGTTCTTC.

The table lists this clonotype with a few counts. The genes are TRBV2 and TRBJ2-2, with 11 bases that match TRBD1. V lost 7 bases, J lost 4 bases, and 5 bases stayed unmatched. The CDR3 is made up of 15 amino acids. CDR1 is SNHLY, CDR2 FYNNEI, per germline. CDR3 in amino acids: CASTGQGASTGELFF. The CDR3 DNA sequence: TGTGCCAGCACCGGACAGGGGGCGAGCACCGGGGAGCTGTTTTTT.

J is TRBJ1-2 and V is TRBV30; 8 positions agree with TRBD1. The CDR3 totals 10 residues. Germline values: CDR1 GTSNPN, CDR2 SVGIG (reference sequence). The V gene end was trimmed by 6 bases and the J gene end by 7 bases; junction bases not matched to a gene: 1. As DNA, the CDR3 is TGTGCCTGTGACAGGGGTGGCTACACCTTC. Protein product: CACDRGGYTF.

Worth noting for this clonotype: One end of the junction is discordant with germline, which a read error may explain. This chain joins TRBV18 and TRBJ2-6; 8 positions agree with TRBD1. This CDR3 comprises 19 residues. Germline CDR1 KGHSH, CDR2 LQKENI. The CDR3 spells CASSPPWQGALSEANVLTF. CDR3 coding DNA: TGTGCCAGCTCACCACCGTGGCAGGGGGCCCTCTCTGAGGCCAACGTCCTGACTTTC.

The chain recombines TRBV7-8 with TRBJ1-2; 8 nucleotides agree with TRBD1. This CDR3 has 18 amino acids. J was trimmed by 5 bases and V by 4 bases; bases with no gene match: 18. Germline CDR1 and CDR2: SGHVS and FQNEAQ. The CDR3 DNA reads TGTGCCAGCAGCTCCAGACAGGGGACCCTCCGCACCGAATATGGCTACACCTTC. Translating it yields CASSSRQGTLRTEYGYTF. The full variable domain, completed using reference TRBV7-8 and TRBJ1-2, is GAGVSQSPRYKVAKRGQDVALRCDPISGHVSLFWYQQALGQGPEFLTYFQNEAQLDKSGLPSDRFFAERPEGSVSTLKIQRTQQEDSAVYLCASSSRQGTLRTEYGYTFGSGTRLTVV.

This clonotype was picked up a small number of times. The J gene is TRBJ1-2, the V gene TRBV6-5, with D possibly TRBD1 on 6 matching bases. The CDR3 runs 15 residues. CDR1 is MNHEY and CDR2 is SVGAGI in the germline V gene. Trimming cost V 2 bases and J 6 bases, with 16 bases left between them. The CDR3 protein is CASSYIPTGSHGYTF. The CDR3, as DNA: TGTGCCAGCAGTTACATCCCGACAGGCTCTCATGGCTACACCTTC.

This clonotype was seen a few times. The gene calls are TRBV6-1 and TRBJ2-3; D is unclear. The CDR3 has 14 amino acids. Trimming removed 7 bases from V and 2 bases from J, with 13 bases in between. CDR1 MNHNS and CDR2 SASEGT come from the germline V gene. The CDR3: CASTQPRDTDTQYF. As DNA, the CDR3 is TGTGCCAGCACTCAGCCCAGAGACACAGATACGCAGTATTTT.

This clonotype was seen a handful of times. V is TRBV6-2 or TRBV6-3 and J is TRBJ2-7; TRBD1 aligns across 7 bases. This CDR3 comprises 15 residues. J gave up 3 bases and V 4 bases, and 9 bases lay outside the gene matches. Germline CDR1 and CDR2: MNHEY and SVGEGT. The DNA of the CDR3 is TGTGCCAGCAGTTCGGGCGAAAGGGGGCTCTACGAGCAGTACTTC. Protein product: CASSSGERGLYEQYF.

The CDR3 sequence: CASSPGRTSGGASYNEQFF. The CDR3 region has the DNA TGTGCCAGCAGCCCTGGACGGACTAGCGGGGGGGCGTCCTACAATGAGCAGTTCTTC. The chain has TRBV7-3 and TRBJ2-1, with TRBD2 identical over 15 bases. CDR3 length: 19 residues. V dropped 5 bases and J dropped 1; count of bases not matched to a gene: 9. CDR1 and CDR2 from the germline V gene are SGHTA and FQGTGA.

This clonotype was seen only a few times. This chain connects TRBV6-1 to TRBJ1-6; D is perhaps TRBD1 (6 bases). From germline, CDR1 is MNHNS and CDR2 SASEGT. The CDR3 is 12 residues long. Trimming left V 8 bases short and J 9 bases short, with 11 bases between. The CDR3 sequence: CASSEQGSPLHF. The CDR3 nucleotides are TGTGCCAGCTCAGAACAGGGTTCACCCCTCCACTTT.

This clonotype was seen only a few times. V is TRBV25-1 and J is TRBJ1-6, with TRBD1 identical over 8 bases. Germline V CDR1 and CDR2: MGHDK, SYGVNS. V was clipped by 5 bases and J by 5 bases; unmatched bases: 5. CDR3 size: 15 residues. CDR3 protein: CASSPMTGDNSPLHF. DNA for the CDR3: TGTGCCAGCAGTCCAATGACAGGGGATAATTCACCCCTCCACTTT.

The chain's CDR3 is CASSLSVVSYNEQFF. The CDR3, as DNA: TGTGCCAGCAGTTTATCAGTGGTCTCCTACAATGAGCAGTTCTTC. The rearrangement joins TRBV28 to TRBJ2-1; D remains unclear. CDR1 is MDHEN and CDR2 is SYDVKM in the germline V gene. V lost 1 base and J lost 0, with 7 bases in between. This CDR3 has 15 amino acids. Together with reference TRBV28 and TRBJ2-1, the CDR3 gives the full variable domain: DVKVTQSSRYLVKRTGEKVFLECVQDMDHENMFWYRQDPGLGLRLIYFSYDVKMKEKGDIPEGYSVSREKKERFSLILESASTNQTSMYLCASSLSVVSYNEQFFGPGTRLTVL.

The chain employs TRBV24-1 and TRBJ2-3; 7 bases line up with TRBD1. The CDR3 extends over 12 amino acids. Germline V gives CDR1 KGHDR, CDR2 SFDVKD. Losses at the gene ends were 12 bases for V and 4 bases for J; bases not matched to a gene: 6. The CDR3 sequence is CAVYRGADTQYF. The CDR3, as DNA: TGTGCCGTCTACAGGGGTGCAGATACGCAGTATTTT.

Only a few counts were recorded for this clonotype. The rearrangement uses TRBV12-3 or TRBV12-4 and TRBJ1-5; tentatively, D is TRBD1 (6 bases). V dropped 1 base and J dropped 9 bases, with 13 bases sitting between them. The CDR3 has 14 amino acids. As DNA, the CDR3 is TGTGCCAGCAGTTTAGGGCAGGGGCAACGGCCCCAGCATTTT. It is translated as CASSLGQGQRPQHF.

The rearrangement links TRBV6-1 to TRBJ1-5, with D perhaps matching TRBD1 (5 bases). In germline, CDR1 is MNHNS, CDR2 SASEGT. CDR3 length: 13 amino acids. Trimming left V 6 bases short and J 2 bases short, with 8 bases between. CDR3 residues: CASRGGGNQPQHF. The CDR3 nucleotides are TGTGCCAGCAGGGGGGGTGGCAATCAGCCCCAGCATTTT.

V usage is TRBV12-3 or TRBV12-4 and J usage is TRBJ1-5, with 8 bases lining up with TRBD1. CDR3 length: 19 residues. V shed 1 base and J 5 bases; nucleotides not matched to a gene: 16. DNA for the CDR3: TGTGCCAGCAGTTTAGAAACGAGAGAACAGGGGGTGCAATATCAGCCCCAGCATTTT. This gives the protein CASSLETREQGVQYQPQHF.